Below, 18 T cell receptor beta chains from the same sample are listed, as sequenced in a study of molecular identifiers for immune sequencing clone quantification. TCRdb re-called the PCR reads through MiXCR, storing one row per CDR3 protein. The sample contains around 480,000 distinct CDR3 sequences, about 26% of which appear only once. Sequencing was done on a sample of naive CD8+ T cells from blood, with Jurkat cell RNA spiked in. As for subset: FACS-sorted CD8+CD4-CCR7+CD45RA+ naive T cells. These receptor sequences come from a human donor in good health. Some libraries in this study had Jurkat cell RNA spiked in.

With respect to this clonotype: A much larger clone lies a single base off, so this may be a read error. The genes are TRBV7-8 and TRBJ2-5; 9 positions match TRBD2. Germline CDR1 reads SGHVS; CDR2 reads FQNEAQ. V trimming: 4 bases; J trimming: 5 bases; junction bases outside the gene matches: 11. This CDR3 is built from 16 residues. CDR3 loop: CASSSSGAAPPETQYF. The CDR3 coding sequence is TGTGCCAGCAGCTCTAGCGGGGCGGCCCCTCCTGAGACCCAGTACTTC.

As regards this clonotype: This may be a read error: a much more frequent sequence differs by one nucleotide. The CDR3 carries no conserved terminal phenylalanine or tryptophan, so it likely arises from a read error. DNA for the CDR3: TGTGCCACCAGTGGTAAAGGACAGACCAATGAGCAGTTCCTC. The encoded protein is CATSGKGQTNEQFL. The chain carries TRBV24-1 and TRBJ2-1; D possibly corresponds to TRBD1 (6 bases). The germline gives CDR1 KGHDR, CDR2 SFDVKD. CDR3 length equals 14 residues. The V end lost 5 bases, the J end lost 6 bases, and 13 bases lay between the germline ends.

The sample holds many counts of this clonotype. The J gene is TRBJ2-3, the V gene TRBV10-3; TRBD2 might be the D (5 bases). Germline lookup yields CDR1 ENHRY and CDR2 SYGVKD. This CDR3 contains 12 residues. Trimming stripped 8 bases from V and 4 bases from J, with 10 bases between. CDR3 DNA: TGTGCCATCGCGGAGGCCGCAGATACGCAGTATTTT. It is translated as CAIAEAADTQYF.

Of note for this clonotype: One junction end disagrees with the germline gene, perhaps due to a read error. This chain connects TRBV30 to TRBJ2-1, with D possibly TRBD2 on 5 matching bases. Germline V gives CDR1 GTSNPN, CDR2 SVGIG (reference sequence). This CDR3 comprises 15 residues. The CDR3 region has the DNA TGTGCCTGGAGTGTATCTGGGAGCTCCTGCAATGAGCAGTTCTTC. Protein product: CAWSVSGSSCNEQFF.

Comments on this clonotype: A much larger clone lies one base from this, so it may be a read error. This chain joins TRBV23-1 and TRBJ2-5; D is undetermined. TRBV23-1 is an ORF for which the function is uncertain. The CDR3 loop spans 14 amino acids. In nucleotides, the CDR3 is TGCTCCATTTTCCCCAACGCGGACCCAGAGACCCAGTACTTC. Its translation is CSIFPNADPETQYF.

V usage is TRBV7-9 and J usage is TRBJ2-1; 9 bases map to TRBD2. From germline, CDR1 is SEHNR and CDR2 FQNEAQ (reference sequence). The V gene end was trimmed by 5 bases and the J gene end by 0 bases; junction bases not matched to a gene: 5. The CDR3 covers 16 residues. The CDR3 DNA reads TGTGCCAGCAGCCCGCCTAGCGGGGCCTCCTACAATGAGCAGTTCTTC. Translation: CASSPPSGASYNEQFF.

Points on this clonotype: One base away lies a much larger clone, so this may be a sequencing read error. V gene TRBV9 combines with J gene TRBJ2-6, with no clear D. There are 15 residues in the CDR3. Germline-derived CDR1 and CDR2 are SGDLS and YYNGEE. The CDR3 coding sequence is TGTGCCAGCAGTGAAAGGAGCTCTGGGGTCAACGTCCTGACTTTC. It is translated as CASSERSSGVNVLTF.

This clonotype was seen more than once but under ten times. The rearrangement joins TRBV5-3 to TRBJ1-1; D might be TRBD1 (5 bases). TRBV5-3 is treated as an ORF (open reading frame) with a function not yet certain. V lost 8 bases, J lost 0 bases, and 32 bases lay in between. CDR3 length equals 20 residues. This chain's CDR3 is CASSPVGEDSPPLMNTEAFF. CDR3 nucleotide sequence: TGTGCCAGCAGCCCGGTGGGGGAGGACTCCCCACCCCTTATGAACACTGAAGCTTTCTTT.

This clonotype turned up a few times. This sequence joins TRBV6-4 and TRBJ2-3; possible D gene TRBD2, 6 bases. V gave up 6 bases and J gave up 2 bases, with 15 bases separating them. CDR3 length equals 15 residues. Germline V CDR1 and CDR2: MRHNA, SNTAGT. CDR3 loop: CASSSSGLTTDTQYF. The CDR3, as DNA: TGTGCCAGCAGCTCCTCGGGACTCACCACAGATACGCAGTATTTT.

Regarding this clonotype: A much more abundant neighbour one base away suggests this may be a read error. CDR3 in DNA: TGTGCCAGCAGTCCTATCGGACAGGGTACCCAAGAGACCCGGTACTTC. Amino acids: CASSPIGQGTQETRYF. The rearrangement joins TRBV28 to TRBJ2-5; the match to TRBD1 covers 8 bases. The CDR3 runs 16 residues. Looked up from germline, CDR1 is MDHEN and CDR2 is SYDVKM.

In its sample, this clonotype was seen a few times. V is TRBV7-6 and J is TRBJ2-2; D possibly corresponds to TRBD2 (6 bases). The germline V gene encodes CDR1 SGHVS and CDR2 FNYEAQ. This CDR3 spans 15 amino acids. Trimming shortened V by 1 base and J by 5 bases, and 11 bases separated the two germline ends. CDR3 protein: CASSLGVEGTGELFF. CDR3 nucleotides: TGTGCCAGCAGCTTAGGGGTGGAGGGGACCGGGGAGCTGTTTTTT.

Points on this clonotype: A clone one base away is much larger, so this may be a read error. The final CDR3 position lacks the conserved phenylalanine or tryptophan, pointing to a likely read error. V and J are TRBV29-1 and TRBJ1-2; 7 bases fit TRBD1. Trimming cost V 7 bases and J 0 bases; bases outside gene matches: 11. Germline V gene sequence: CDR1 SQVTM, CDR2 ANQGSEA. The CDR3 spans 15 residues. As DNA, the CDR3 is TGCAGCGCCGAAGGACAGGCCGGAGCTAACTATGGCTACACCCTC. This translates into CSAEGQAGANYGYTL.

This clonotype showed up just a few times. This chain uses TRBV9 with TRBJ2-6; 8 bases match TRBD1. CDR1 is SGDLS and CDR2 is YYNGEE in the germline V gene. V lost 3 bases and J lost 1; bases outside the gene matches: 0. This CDR3 spans 15 amino acids. CDR3 in amino acids: CASSGTGSGANVLTF. The CDR3 DNA reads as TGTGCCAGCAGCGGGACAGGGTCTGGGGCCAACGTCCTGACTTTC.

This clonotype was seen only a few times. The genes are TRBV20-1 and TRBJ1-5, with 8 bases fitting TRBD1. This CDR3 has 18 amino acids. V lost 2 bases and J lost 4; bases outside the gene matches: 16. The germline CDR1 and CDR2 sequences are DFQATT and SNEGSKA (reference sequence). For the CDR3, the DNA is TGCAGTGCTAGATCTTACCCGATGCCCAGGGGGCCGAATCAGCCCCAGCATTTT. Its translation: CSARSYPMPRGPNQPQHF.

Details on this clonotype: An end of the junction does not agree with germline; a read error may underlie this. The V call is TRBV12-3 or TRBV12-4, the J call TRBJ2-7, with D uncertain. This CDR3 has 12 amino acids. CDR3 amino acids: CASSFAAGEQCF. In DNA, the CDR3 is TGTGCCAGCAGTTTCGCCGCTGGCGAGCAGTGCTTC.

The J gene is TRBJ2-3, the V gene TRBV4-1; D gene ambiguous. The better agreement between TRBJ1-5 and the DNA end casts doubt on the J call. CDR1 is MGHRA, CDR2 YSYEKL, per germline. This CDR3 contains 18 residues. The CDR3: CASSQDLLAYLNTDTQHF. In DNA, the CDR3 is TGCGCCAGCAGCCAAGATCTTCTAGCCTACCTAAACACAGATACGCAGCATTTT.

A few counts support this clonotype. The chain carries TRBV11-2 and TRBJ1-6; no reliable D call. Germline CDR1 reads SGHAT; CDR2 reads FQNNGV. V lost 4 bases, J lost 0 bases, and 10 bases lay in between. The CDR3 is 16 residues long. The CDR3 region has the DNA TGTGCCAGCAGCTCGACAAGTGACTCCTATAATTCACCCCTCCACTTT. Its protein is CASSSTSDSYNSPLHF. The variable domain in full, with the rest retrieved from reference TRBV11-2 and TRBJ1-6, is EAGVAQSPRYKIIEKRQSVAFWCNPISGHATLYWYQQILGQGPKLLIQFQNNGVVDDSQLPKDRFSAERLKGVDSTLKIQPAKLEDSAVYLCASSSTSDSYNSPLHFGNGTRLTVT.

Regarding this clonotype: A clone one base away is much larger, so this may be a read error. The CDR3 does not close with the conserved phenylalanine or tryptophan, likely indicating a read error. The chain uses TRBV29-1 and TRBJ1-1; D is uncertain. CDR3 length equals 11 residues. V gave up 7 bases and J gave up 1 base, with 7 bases separating them. From germline, CDR1 is SQVTM and CDR2 ANQGSEA. CDR3 coding DNA: TGCAGCGGAATAGGGAACACTGAAGCTTTCCTT. Its protein is CSGIGNTEAFL.